These T cell receptor beta chains were read from a single sample in a study of blood T cell repertoires in COVID-19. Measured with immunoSEQ multiplex PCR; TCRdb has only the in-frame clones, and not every one. Altogether under 60,000 clones are present, roughly 80% being singletons, with the ten largest covering about 25%. The sequenced material came from peripheral blood. The source of these receptors is a human donor in a cohort sampled during active COVID-19. The CDR3 runs from the conserved cysteine through the conserved F or W. Fields, in order: clone size, D gene, V gene, J gene, CDR3 protein, CDR3 DNA. The D gene is left open where the match is weak. Clone size is shown for a subset of rows, as once, few, many or a class of expanded clone.

size: NA; D: NA; V: TRBV14; J: TRBJ2-6; CDR3: CASSQVRGSGANVLTF; DNA: TGTGCCAGCAGCCAAGTTCGAGGCTCTGGGGCCAACGTCCTGACTTTC
size: few; D: TRBD1; V: TRBV2; J: TRBJ2-4; CDR3: CASSWTGMNIQYF; DNA: TGTGCCAGCAGTTGGACAGGGATGAACATTCAGTACTTC
size: NA; D: TRBD2; V: TRBV5-4; J: TRBJ2-7; CDR3: CASSGGGSYEQYF; DNA: TGTGCCAGCAGCGGGGGGGGCTCCTACGAGCAGTACTTC
size: NA; D: TRBD1; V: TRBV7-9; J: TRBJ2-7; CDR3: CASGKTGIDEQYF; DNA: TGTGCCAGCGGTAAGACAGGGATTGACGAGCAGTACTTC
size: NA; D: TRBD2; V: TRBV11-3; J: TRBJ2-7; CDR3: CASSSYRDYSYEQYF; DNA: TGTGCCAGCAGCTCTTACCGGGACTACTCCTACGAGCAGTACTTC
size: NA; D: NA; V: TRBV6-5; J: TRBJ1-2; CDR3: CASGGAGGYGYTF; DNA: TGTGCCAGCGGGGGAGCGGGGGGCTATGGCTACACCTTC
size: NA; D: TRBD1; V: TRBV2; J: TRBJ1-4; CDR3: CASLRQGQLNEKLFF; DNA: TGTGCCAGCCTTAGACAGGGACAGCTTAATGAAAAACTGTTTTTT
size: NA; D: NA; V: TRBV27; J: TRBJ1-2; CDR3: CASSQGYGYTF; DNA: TGTGCCAGCTCTCAGGGGTACGGCTACACCTTC
size: NA; D: NA; V: TRBV2; J: TRBJ1-3; CDR3: CASRILQGVSTSGNTIYF; DNA: TGTGCCAGCAGGATATTACAGGGAGTTTCCACCTCTGGAAACACCATATATTTT
size: NA; D: NA; V: TRBV10-3; J: TRBJ1-5; CDR3: CAISESVERQPQHF; DNA: TGTGCCATCAGTGAGTCGGTGGAGCGTCAGCCCCAGCATTTT
size: NA; D: NA; V: TRBV7-2; J: TRBJ2-7; CDR3: CASSLMGGWSSYEQYF; DNA: TGTGCCAGCAGCTTGATGGGCGGGTGGAGCTCCTACGAGCAGTACTTC
size: NA; D: TRBD1; V: TRBV7-8; J: TRBJ1-3; CDR3: CASSLEGARGNTIYF; DNA: TGTGCCAGCAGCTTAGAGGGGGCGCGGGGAAACACCATATATTTT
size: NA; D: TRBD2; V: TRBV5-1; J: TRBJ2-7; CDR3: CASSRTSGSDLEQYF; DNA: TGCGCCAGCAGTCGGACTAGCGGGAGCGATCTCGAGCAGTACTTC
size: NA; D: TRBD1; V: TRBV10-3; J: TRBJ1-1; CDR3: CAISKSGTGNTEAFF; DNA: TGTGCCATCAGTAAATCCGGGACAGGAAACACTGAAGCTTTCTTT
size: NA; D: TRBD2; V: TRBV19; J: TRBJ2-3; CDR3: CASRGLAGTQYF; DNA: TGTGCCAGTAGAGGACTAGCGGGGACGCAGTATTTT
size: NA; D: NA; V: TRBV7-6; J: TRBJ2-7; CDR3: CASSFRREAGEQYF; DNA: TGTGCCAGCAGCTTTCGCAGGGAGGCTGGCGAGCAGTACTTC
size: NA; D: NA; V: TRBV5-1; J: TRBJ1-5; CDR3: CASSLSPSSNQPQHF; DNA: TGCGCCAGCAGCTTAAGTCCCAGTAGCAATCAGCCCCAGCATTTT
size: NA; D: TRBD1; V: TRBV28; J: TRBJ1-1; CDR3: CASTGGGMKTEAFF; DNA: TGTGCCAGTACTGGAGGGGGCATGAAAACTGAAGCTTTCTTT
size: once; D: TRBD2; V: TRBV7-9; J: TRBJ2-3; CDR3: CASSQGAGITDTQYF; DNA: TGTGCCAGCAGCCAAGGAGCGGGGATCACAGATACGCAGTATTTT
size: NA; D: TRBD1; V: TRBV14; J: TRBJ2-5; CDR3: CASSQGRSIIGTGWTPGETQYF; DNA: TGTGCCAGCAGCCAAGGTCGAAGTATCATTGGGACAGGATGGACCCCGGGGGAGACCCAGTACTTC
size: NA; D: NA; V: TRBV5-8; J: TRBJ1-2; CDR3: CASSLGGRESSGYTF; DNA: TGTGCCAGCAGCTTGGGTGGCAGGGAATCGAGTGGCTACACCTTC
size: NA; D: TRBD1; V: TRBV7-8; J: TRBJ1-2; CDR3: CASSSRDRVGYTF; DNA: TGTGCCAGCAGCTCCCGGGACAGGGTTGGCTACACCTTC
size: few; D: TRBD2; V: TRBV5-1; J: TRBJ2-1; CDR3: CASRQSLAGYNEQFF; DNA: TGCGCCAGCCGTCAAAGCCTAGCGGGATACAATGAGCAGTTCTTC
size: NA; D: TRBD1; V: TRBV6-5; J: TRBJ1-2; CDR3: CASSYSRTGPLSGYTF; DNA: TGTGCCAGCAGTTATTCCCGGACAGGGCCCCTTAGTGGCTACACCTTC
size: NA; D: TRBD2; V: TRBV5-1; J: TRBJ2-1; CDR3: CASSLALAGGTEQFF; DNA: TGCGCCAGCAGCTTGGCACTAGCGGGGGGGACTGAGCAGTTCTTC
size: NA; D: NA; V: TRBV5-4; J: TRBJ2-1; CDR3: CASSSAVPRRDNEQFF; DNA: TGTGCCAGCAGCAGTGCCGTGCCCCGGAGGGACAATGAGCAGTTCTTC
size: NA; D: TRBD2; V: TRBV7-2; J: TRBJ2-1; CDR3: CASTFGLAGVEEQFF; DNA: TGTGCCAGCACTTTTGGACTAGCGGGAGTAGAAGAGCAGTTCTTC
size: few; D: NA; V: TRBV4-2; J: TRBJ1-4; CDR3: CASSQESPRGPATNEKLFF; DNA: TGTGCCAGCAGCCAAGAGTCTCCAAGGGGTCCCGCAACTAATGAAAAACTGTTTTTT
size: NA; D: NA; V: TRBV21-1; J: TRBJ1-3; CDR3: CASSLDCILDSGNTIYF; DNA: TGTGCCAGCAGCTTGGACTGCATCTTAGACTCTGGAAACACCATATATTTT
size: NA; D: TRBD1; V: TRBV6-5; J: TRBJ2-7; CDR3: CATGGNYEQYF; DNA: TGTGCCACAGGGGGAAACTACGAGCAGTACTTC
size: NA; D: TRBD1; V: TRBV6-2/TRBV6-3; J: TRBJ1-5; CDR3: CASSLTGGSQPQHF; DNA: TGTGCCAGCAGCTTAACAGGGGGCTCTCAGCCCCAGCATTTT
size: NA; D: NA; V: TRBV12-3/TRBV12-4; J: TRBJ1-1; CDR3: CASSRTVSEAFF; DNA: TGTGCCAGCAGTAGGACAGTGTCTGAAGCTTTCTTT
size: NA; D: NA; V: TRBV5-1; J: TRBJ2-7; CDR3: CASSSGLEPYEQYF; DNA: TGCGCCAGCAGCTCGGGACTGGAGCCCTACGAGCAGTACTTC
size: NA; D: TRBD1; V: TRBV3-1/TRBV3-2; J: TRBJ1-2; CDR3: CASSHTMGTGGWRGYGYTF; DNA: TGTGCCAGCAGCCACACCATGGGGACAGGGGGCTGGAGAGGCTATGGCTACACCTTC
size: NA; D: NA; V: TRBV15; J: TRBJ1-3; CDR3: CATSRGQEHSGNTIYF; DNA: TGTGCCACCAGCAGAGGACAGGAGCACTCTGGAAACACCATATATTTT
size: NA; D: TRBD1; V: TRBV5-1; J: TRBJ1-2; CDR3: CASSPRTGAHGYTF; DNA: TGCGCCAGCAGCCCCCGGACAGGCGCACATGGCTACACCTTC
size: NA; D: TRBD1; V: TRBV5-1; J: TRBJ2-5; CDR3: CASSSGGRGVETQYF; DNA: TGCGCCAGCAGTTCAGGGGGCAGGGGTGTGGAGACCCAGTACTTC
size: few; D: TRBD2; V: TRBV15; J: TRBJ2-1; CDR3: CATSRRGEGFNEQFF; DNA: TGTGCCACCAGCAGGCGGGGGGAGGGCTTCAATGAGCAGTTCTTC
size: NA; D: TRBD2; V: TRBV5-1; J: TRBJ2-1; CDR3: CASSLYVAGGRGEQFF; DNA: TGCGCCAGCAGCTTGTATGTAGCGGGGGGTCGTGGGGAGCAGTTCTTC
size: NA; D: TRBD1; V: TRBV6-1; J: TRBJ1-5; CDR3: CASSATRDSFSNQPQHF; DNA: TGTGCCAGCAGTGCCACCCGGGACAGTTTTAGCAATCAGCCCCAGCATTTT
size: NA; D: NA; V: TRBV21-1; J: TRBJ1-5; CDR3: CASRPGQGATIQPQHF; DNA: TGTGCCAGCAGGCCGGGACAGGGGGCCACCATTCAGCCCCAGCATTTT
size: once; D: TRBD1; V: TRBV6-2/TRBV6-3; J: TRBJ1-2; CDR3: CASSYTGGRYGYTF; DNA: TGTGCCAGCAGTTATACAGGGGGTCGGTATGGCTACACCTTC
size: NA; D: NA; V: TRBV19; J: TRBJ1-2; CDR3: CASSTRRGEVYGYTF; DNA: TGTGCCAGTAGTACTCGCCGGGGGGAAGTCTATGGCTACACCTTC
size: NA; D: TRBD2; V: TRBV4-1; J: TRBJ2-5; CDR3: CASSQQGWTSGRIQETQYF; DNA: TGCGCCAGCAGCCAACAGGGGTGGACTAGCGGGAGGATCCAAGAGACCCAGTACTTC
size: NA; D: NA; V: TRBV5-1; J: TRBJ2-3; CDR3: CASSERADSNTQYF; DNA: TGCGCCAGCAGCGAGCGGGCGGATAGCAATACGCAGTATTTT